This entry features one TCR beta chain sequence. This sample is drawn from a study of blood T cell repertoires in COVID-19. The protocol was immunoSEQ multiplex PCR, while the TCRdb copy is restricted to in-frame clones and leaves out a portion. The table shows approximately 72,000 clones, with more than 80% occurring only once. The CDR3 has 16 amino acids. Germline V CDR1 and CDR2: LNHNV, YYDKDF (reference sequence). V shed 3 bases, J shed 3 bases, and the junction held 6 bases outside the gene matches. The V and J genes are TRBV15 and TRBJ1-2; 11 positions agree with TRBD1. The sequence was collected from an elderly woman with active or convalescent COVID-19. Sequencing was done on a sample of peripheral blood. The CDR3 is CATSSWDRGTDYGYTF. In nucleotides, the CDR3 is TGTGCCACCAGCAGCTGGGACAGGGGGACCGACTATGGCTACACCTTC.